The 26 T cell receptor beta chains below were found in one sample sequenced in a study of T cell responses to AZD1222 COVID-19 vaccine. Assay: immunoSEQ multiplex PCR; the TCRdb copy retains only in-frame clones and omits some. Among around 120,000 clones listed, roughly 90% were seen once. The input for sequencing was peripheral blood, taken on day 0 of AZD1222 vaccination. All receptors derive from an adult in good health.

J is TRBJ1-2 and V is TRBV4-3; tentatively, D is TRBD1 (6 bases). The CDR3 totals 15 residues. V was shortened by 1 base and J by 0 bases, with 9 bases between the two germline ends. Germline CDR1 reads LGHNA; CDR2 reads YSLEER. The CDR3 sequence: CASSQGQASNYGYTF. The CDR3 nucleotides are TGCGCCAGCAGCCAAGGACAGGCCTCTAACTATGGCTACACCTTC.

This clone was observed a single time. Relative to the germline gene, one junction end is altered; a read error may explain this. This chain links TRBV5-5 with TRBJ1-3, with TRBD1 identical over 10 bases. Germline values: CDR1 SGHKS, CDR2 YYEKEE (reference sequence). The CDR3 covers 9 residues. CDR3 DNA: TGTGCCAGCCCCCGGGACAGGGGTTTT. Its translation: CASPRDRGF.

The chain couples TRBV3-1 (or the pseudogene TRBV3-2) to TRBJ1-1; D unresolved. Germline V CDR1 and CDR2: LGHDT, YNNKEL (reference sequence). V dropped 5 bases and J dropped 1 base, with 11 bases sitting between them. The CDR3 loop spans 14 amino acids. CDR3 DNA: TGTGCCAGCAGCACCCAGTCGGCGAACACTGAAGCTTTCTTT. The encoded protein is CASSTQSANTEAFF.

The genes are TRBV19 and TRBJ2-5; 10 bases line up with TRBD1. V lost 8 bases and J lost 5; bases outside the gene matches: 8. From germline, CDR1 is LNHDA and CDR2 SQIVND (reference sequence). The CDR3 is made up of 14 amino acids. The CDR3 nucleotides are TGTGCCAGTTGCGACAGGGGGCGGGGCGAGACCCAGTACTTC. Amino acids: CASCDRGRGETQYF.

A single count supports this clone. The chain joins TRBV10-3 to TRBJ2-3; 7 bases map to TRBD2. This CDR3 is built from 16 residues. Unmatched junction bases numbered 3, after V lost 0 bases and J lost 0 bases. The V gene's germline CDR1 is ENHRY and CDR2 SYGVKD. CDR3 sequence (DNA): TGTGCCATCAGTGAGTCGGGGAGGGCTAGCACAGATACGCAGTATTTT. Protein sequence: CAISESGRASTDTQYF.

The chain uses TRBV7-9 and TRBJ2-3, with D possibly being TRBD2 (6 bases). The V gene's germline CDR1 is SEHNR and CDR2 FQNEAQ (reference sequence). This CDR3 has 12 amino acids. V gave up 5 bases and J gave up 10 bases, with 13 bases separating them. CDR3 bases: TGTGCCAGCAGCGTAGGGACTCCTCCGCAGTATTTT. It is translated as CASSVGTPPQYF. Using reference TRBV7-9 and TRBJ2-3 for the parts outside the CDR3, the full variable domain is DTGVSQNPRHKITKRGQNVTFRCDPISEHNRLYWYRQTLGQGPEFLTYFQNEAQLEKSRLLSDRFSAERPKGSFSTLEIQRTEQGDSAMYLCASSVGTPPQYFGPGTRLTVL.

CDR3 coding DNA: TGTGCCAGCAGTTTTGAGGGCGGGCCTGAAGCTTTCTTT. Protein sequence: CASSFEGGPEAFF. The chain is built from TRBV12-3 or TRBV12-4 and TRBJ1-1; D is undetermined. V was clipped by 3 bases and J by 6 bases, with 11 bases between them. CDR3 length: 13 residues.

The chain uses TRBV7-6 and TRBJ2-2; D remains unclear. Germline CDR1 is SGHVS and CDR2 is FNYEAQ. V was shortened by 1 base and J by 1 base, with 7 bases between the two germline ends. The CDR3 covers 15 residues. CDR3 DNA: TGTGCCAGCAGCTTAGATTGGGAGAACACCGGGGAGCTGTTTTTT. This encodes CASSLDWENTGELFF.

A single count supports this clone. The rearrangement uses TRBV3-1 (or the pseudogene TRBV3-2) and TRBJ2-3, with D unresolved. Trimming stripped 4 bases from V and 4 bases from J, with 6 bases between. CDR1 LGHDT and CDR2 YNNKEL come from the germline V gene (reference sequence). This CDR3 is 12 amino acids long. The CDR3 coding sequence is TGTGCCAGCAGCCCCGGCCCAGATACGCAGTATTTT. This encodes CASSPGPDTQYF.

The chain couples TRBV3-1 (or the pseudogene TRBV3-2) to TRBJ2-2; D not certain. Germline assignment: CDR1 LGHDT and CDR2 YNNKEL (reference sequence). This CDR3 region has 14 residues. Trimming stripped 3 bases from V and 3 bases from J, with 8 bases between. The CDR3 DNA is TGTGCCAGCAGCCATTTATCGGACACCGGGGAGCTGTTTTTT. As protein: CASSHLSDTGELFF.

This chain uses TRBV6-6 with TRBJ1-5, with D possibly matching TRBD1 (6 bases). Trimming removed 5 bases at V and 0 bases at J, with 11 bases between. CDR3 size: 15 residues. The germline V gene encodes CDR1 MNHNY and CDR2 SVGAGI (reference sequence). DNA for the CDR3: TGTGCCAGCAGTACAGGACAGCGTAGCAATCAGCCCCAGCATTTT. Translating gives CASSTGQRSNQPQHF.

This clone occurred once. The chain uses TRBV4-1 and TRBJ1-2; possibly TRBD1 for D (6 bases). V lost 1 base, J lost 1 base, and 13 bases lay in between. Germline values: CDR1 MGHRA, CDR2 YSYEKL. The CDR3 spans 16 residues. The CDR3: CASSQVTGRGNYGYTF. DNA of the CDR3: TGCGCCAGCAGCCAAGTGACAGGACGGGGTAACTATGGCTACACCTTC.

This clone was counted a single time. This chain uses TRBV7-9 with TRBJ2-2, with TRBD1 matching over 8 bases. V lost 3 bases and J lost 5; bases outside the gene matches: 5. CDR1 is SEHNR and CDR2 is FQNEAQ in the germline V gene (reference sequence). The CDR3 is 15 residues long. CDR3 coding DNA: TGTGCCAGCAGCTTGGTCAGGGGGCGAACCGGGGAGCTGTTTTTT. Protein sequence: CASSLVRGRTGELFF.

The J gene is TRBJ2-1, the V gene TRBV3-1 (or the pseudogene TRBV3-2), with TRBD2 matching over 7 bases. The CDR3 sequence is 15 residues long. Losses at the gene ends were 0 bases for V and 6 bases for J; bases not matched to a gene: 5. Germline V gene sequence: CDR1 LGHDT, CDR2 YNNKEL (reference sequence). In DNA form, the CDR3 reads TGTGCCAGCAGCCAAGATCGGGACTACTTCAATGAGCAGTTCTTC. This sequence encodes CASSQDRDYFNEQFF.

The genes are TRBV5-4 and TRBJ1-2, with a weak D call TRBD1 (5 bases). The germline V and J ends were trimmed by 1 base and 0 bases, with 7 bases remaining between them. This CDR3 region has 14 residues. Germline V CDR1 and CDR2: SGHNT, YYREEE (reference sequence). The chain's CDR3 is CASSLLGANYGYTF. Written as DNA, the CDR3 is TGTGCCAGCAGCTTGCTGGGGGCTAACTATGGCTACACCTTC.

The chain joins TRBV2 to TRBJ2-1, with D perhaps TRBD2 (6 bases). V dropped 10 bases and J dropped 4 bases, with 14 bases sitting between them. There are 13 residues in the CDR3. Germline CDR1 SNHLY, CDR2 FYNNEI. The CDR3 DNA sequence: TGTGCCACCCTAGATGCGGGATACAATGAGCAGTTCTTC. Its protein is CATLDAGYNEQFF.

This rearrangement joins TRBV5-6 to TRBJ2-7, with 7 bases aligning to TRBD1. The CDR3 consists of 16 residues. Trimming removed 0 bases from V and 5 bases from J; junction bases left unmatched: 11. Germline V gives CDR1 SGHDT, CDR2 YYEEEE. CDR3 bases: TGTGCCAGCAGCTTGGCGACAGGGCAAGTCCCCCACGAGCAGTACTTC. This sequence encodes CASSLATGQVPHEQYF.

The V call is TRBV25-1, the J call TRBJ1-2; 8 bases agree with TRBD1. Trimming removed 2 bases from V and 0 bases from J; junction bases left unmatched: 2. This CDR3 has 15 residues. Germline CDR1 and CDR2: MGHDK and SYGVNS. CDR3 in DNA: TGTGCCAGCAGTGAACAGGGGGCCCCTAACTATGGCTACACCTTC. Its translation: CASSEQGAPNYGYTF.

The CDR3 coding sequence is TGTGCCAGTGTCCCAACGGAGTGGGACAGAGCCAAAAACATTCAGTACTTC. Amino acid sequence: CASVPTEWDRAKNIQYF. The chain uses TRBV28 and TRBJ2-4, with 7 bases fitting TRBD1. The V and J ends lost 9 bases and 0 bases, in that order; junction bases with no gene match: 14. CDR1 MDHEN and CDR2 SYDVKM come from the germline V gene. The CDR3 covers 17 residues.

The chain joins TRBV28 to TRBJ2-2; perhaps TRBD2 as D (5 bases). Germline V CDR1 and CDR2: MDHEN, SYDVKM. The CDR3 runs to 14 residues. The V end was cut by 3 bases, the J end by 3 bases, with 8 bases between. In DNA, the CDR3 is TGTGCCAGCAGTTTGCTCGGGGACACCGGGGAGCTGTTTTTT. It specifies CASSLLGDTGELFF.

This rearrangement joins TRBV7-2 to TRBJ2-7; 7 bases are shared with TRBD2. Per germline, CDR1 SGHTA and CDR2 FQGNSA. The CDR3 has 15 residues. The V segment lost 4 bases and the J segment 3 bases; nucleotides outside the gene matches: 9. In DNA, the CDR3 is TGTGCCAGCAGCTCGCTCCCGGGAGGTAACTACGAGCAGTACTTC. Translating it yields CASSSLPGGNYEQYF.

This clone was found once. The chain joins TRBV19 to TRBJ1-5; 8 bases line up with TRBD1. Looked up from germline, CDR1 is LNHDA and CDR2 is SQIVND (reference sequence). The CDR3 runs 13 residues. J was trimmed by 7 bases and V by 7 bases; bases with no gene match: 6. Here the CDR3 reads CASNHRGGQPQHF. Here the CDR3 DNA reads TGTGCCAGTAACCACAGGGGGGGACAGCCCCAGCATTTT. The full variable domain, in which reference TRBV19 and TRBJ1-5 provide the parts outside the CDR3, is DGGITQSPKYLFRKEGQNVTLSCEQNLNHDAMYWYRQDPGQGLRLIYYSQIVNDFQKGDIAEGYSVSREKKESFPLTVTSAQKNPTAFYLCASNHRGGQPQHFGDGTRLSIL.

The CDR3 DNA follows: TGTGCCATCAGTGAAGGGGCAGTTTATAGCAATCAGCCCCAGCATTTT. Its protein product is CAISEGAVYSNQPQHF. The chain combines TRBV10-3 with TRBJ1-5; TRBD1 is a possible D gene (5 bases). Deletions cut 3 bases from V and 0 bases from J, with 12 bases between. Germline V lookup: CDR1 ENHRY, CDR2 SYGVKD. The CDR3 sequence is 16 residues long.

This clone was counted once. The CDR3 loop is CASTGRNYGYTF. In DNA form, the CDR3 reads TGTGCCAGCACGGGCAGAAATTATGGCTACACCTTC. V and J are TRBV7-9 and TRBJ1-2; unclear D gene. The germline V gene has CDR1 SEHNR and CDR2 FQNEAQ (reference sequence). The CDR3 contains 12 residues. Deletions cut 7 bases from V and 5 bases from J, with 11 bases between. Full variable domain (remainder filled in from reference TRBV7-9 and TRBJ1-2): DTGVSQNPRHKITKRGQNVTFRCDPISEHNRLYWYRQTLGQGPEFLTYFQNEAQLEKSRLLSDRFSAERPKGSFSTLEIQRTEQGDSAMYLCASTGRNYGYTFGSGTRLTVV.

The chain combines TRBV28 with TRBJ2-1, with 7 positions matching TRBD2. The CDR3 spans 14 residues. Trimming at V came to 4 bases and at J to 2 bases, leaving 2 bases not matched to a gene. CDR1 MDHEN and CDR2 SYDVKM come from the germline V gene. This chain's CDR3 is CASSYLAAYNEQFF. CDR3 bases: TGTGCCAGCAGTTACCTAGCGGCCTACAATGAGCAGTTCTTC.

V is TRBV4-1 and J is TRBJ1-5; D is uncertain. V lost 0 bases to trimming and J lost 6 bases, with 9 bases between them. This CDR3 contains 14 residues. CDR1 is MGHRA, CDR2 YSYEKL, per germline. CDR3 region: CASSQDPGRQPQHF. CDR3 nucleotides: TGCGCCAGCAGCCAAGACCCGGGTCGTCAGCCCCAGCATTTT.